The 2 T cell receptor beta chains below come from one sample, sequenced in a study of OX40 agonist ivuxolimab in advanced cancers. Using immunoSEQ multiplex PCR, the repertoire was profiled, and TCRdb retains in-frame clones only, with some absent. This table holds about 64,000 clones, roughly 82% found once. Specimen: CD4+ or CD8+ T cells sorted from blood, collected in a trial of the OX40 agonist ivuxolimab. The receptors were sampled from an adult with an advanced solid tumor such as melanoma, head and neck, liver or kidney cancer.

The chain carries TRBV11-2 and TRBJ2-1; no reliable D call. The CDR3 runs 16 residues. V was cut by 3 bases and J by 9 bases, with 21 bases left in between. Germline V gene lookup returns CDR1 SGHAT and CDR2 FQNNGV. This CDR3 is CASSLAVGWQDGEQFF. In DNA form, the CDR3 reads TGTGCCAGCAGCTTGGCGGTAGGGTGGCAGGATGGTGAGCAGTTCTTC. Supplemented by reference TRBV11-2 and TRBJ2-1, the full variable domain reads EAGVAQSPRYKIIEKRQSVAFWCNPISGHATLYWYQQILGQGPKLLIQFQNNGVVDDSQLPKDRFSAERLKGVDSTLKIQPAKLEDSAVYLCASSLAVGWQDGEQFFGPGTRLTVL.

This clone was counted a few times. V gene TRBV7-2 combines with J gene TRBJ2-1, with no clear D. CDR1 SGHTA and CDR2 FQGNSA come from the germline V gene. The CDR3 consists of 12 residues. Trimming removed 2 bases at V and 7 bases at J, with 6 bases between. The CDR3: CASSLQGNEQFF. In DNA, the CDR3 is TGTGCCAGCAGCTTACAAGGGAATGAGCAGTTCTTC.